Below, one T cell receptor beta chain is given with its context. Its antigen is not identified. The entry originates in a study of shared clonotypes between healthy human individuals. The study's findings and limits: Sampling covered blood only; tissue repertoires likely differ.

In germline, CDR1 is LGHNA, CDR2 YSLEER. There are 18 residues in the CDR3. Deletions cut 0 bases from V and 2 bases from J, with 14 bases between. Methods used by the authors: Quality scores were absent from the junction-only immunoSEQ sequences, so filtering differed. Clones were sequenced by immunoSEQ multiplex PCR, and TCRdb holds only the in-frame ones, with some missing. V, J and clone size are those of that table, while D and trimming were read from the DNA. The sample lists 2 million to 2.5 million clones, 85% to 95% occurring once. This sequence was found in a man aged 18 to 29 in good health. Some clones in this sample may be carry-over from other donors' samples. The chain uses TRBV4-3 and TRBJ2-6; maybe TRBD2 (5 bases). Sequenced: naive CD4+ T cells from PBMCs. As for subset: CD45RA+ positively selected. The CDR3 protein is CASSQDWTRRTGANVLTF. CDR3 DNA sequence: TGCGCCAGCAGCCAAGATTGGACGAGGAGGACTGGGGCCAACGTCCTGACTTTC.